A selection of T cell receptor beta chains follows, all from one sample in a study of T cell responses to AZD1222 COVID-19 vaccine. The data were produced by immunoSEQ multiplex PCR, yet TCRdb's version contains in-frame clones alone and is incomplete. There are 95,000 to 150,000 clones in the sample; around 90% occur only once, and just over 4% lies in the top ten. The sample in question was peripheral blood, obtained 28 days after the second dose of the MenACWY control vaccine. These receptors were obtained from an adult who received the MenACWY meningococcal vaccine as a control. The CDR3 runs from the conserved cysteine through the conserved F or W. Fields, in order: J gene, D gene, V gene, clone size, CDR3 protein, CDR3 DNA. A D gene is named only where the DNA matches it firmly. The size entry is marked missing in some rows and otherwise reads once, few, many or a size class.

TRBJ2-5	NA	TRBV2	NA	CASSSRIQYF	TGTGCCAGCAGCTCGAGGATCCAGTACTTC
TRBJ1-1	TRBD1	TRBV7-9	NA	CASSALTGGSDTEAFF	TGTGCCAGCAGCGCCCTGACAGGGGGCTCGGACACTGAAGCTTTCTTT
TRBJ2-5	NA	TRBV6-2/TRBV6-3	once	CASSYGRGRQYQETQYF	TGTGCCAGCAGTTACGGTCGGGGCAGACAGTACCAAGAGACCCAGTACTTC
TRBJ1-1	NA	TRBV19	NA	CASSIPTGVMNTEAFF	TGTGCCAGTAGTATTCCGACGGGAGTTATGAACACTGAAGCTTTCTTT
TRBJ2-5	TRBD2	TRBV28	NA	CASSLPLAGGPLGTWETQYF	TGTGCCAGCAGTTTACCCCTAGCGGGAGGGCCTTTGGGGACCTGGGAGACCCAGTACTTC
TRBJ1-1	NA	TRBV7-2	NA	CASSLRVSGTEAFF	TGTGCCAGCAGCCTCAGGGTTTCGGGGACTGAAGCTTTCTTT
TRBJ2-3	NA	TRBV6-5	NA	CASSYSSGSTDTQYF	TGTGCCAGCAGTTACTCTTCCGGAAGCACAGATACGCAGTATTTT
TRBJ2-1	NA	TRBV7-9	NA	CASSRKTWDEQFF	TGTGCCAGCAGCCGCAAGACCTGGGATGAGCAGTTCTTC
TRBJ2-3	TRBD2	TRBV7-9	NA	CASSWVAGASTDTQYF	TGTGCCAGCAGCTGGGTAGCGGGAGCAAGCACAGATACGCAGTATTTT
TRBJ1-3	NA	TRBV6-5	once	CASSPSRAGNTIYF	TGTGCCAGCAGTCCATCGAGAGCTGGAAACACCATATATTTT
TRBJ2-3	NA	TRBV6-5	NA	CASSYSGTTSTDTQYF	TGTGCCAGCAGTTACTCTGGGACCACTAGCACAGATACGCAGTATTTT
TRBJ2-1	TRBD2	TRBV4-1	NA	CASSQGPGLQLLDEQFF	TGCGCCAGCAGCCAGGGCCCGGGACTACAACTCCTCGATGAGCAGTTCTTC
TRBJ1-4	NA	TRBV6-6	NA	CASSSGASINEKLFF	TGTGCCAGCAGTTCTGGGGCATCGATTAATGAAAAACTGTTTTTT